One sample yielded the 18 T cell receptor beta chains listed below, sequenced in a study of T cell repertoires in ileal Crohn's disease. Sequenced by immunoSEQ multiplex PCR; TCRdb stores in-frame clones only, minus some. The data show over 15,000 clones, roughly 90% seen once. Time point in this sample: inflamed ileum from the surgical specimen. The sample taken for sequencing was ileal tissue. The receptors derive from an adult with Crohn's disease.

The chain links TRBV5-4 to TRBJ1-2; D might be TRBD1 (6 bases). The germline V gene has CDR1 SGHNT and CDR2 YYREEE (reference sequence). Between the trimmed V and J ends, which lost 5 bases and 1 base, there was a span of 9 bases. The CDR3 consists of 13 residues. CDR3 DNA sequence: TGTGCCAGCAGAGGACAGAATAACTATGGCTACACCTTC. Translated, it gives CASRGQNNYGYTF.

The gene calls are TRBV30 and TRBJ1-5; a possible D gene is TRBD1 (5 bases). The CDR3 sequence is 17 residues long. Germline V gene sequence: CDR1 GTSNPN, CDR2 SVGIG (reference sequence). The germline V and J ends were trimmed by 0 bases and 7 bases, with 22 bases remaining between them. The CDR3: CAWSVYTGGVESQPQHF. In DNA form, the CDR3 reads TGTGCCTGGAGTGTATATACTGGGGGAGTGGAGAGCCAGCCCCAGCATTTT.

This clone is termed medium-sized. The rearrangement links TRBV28 to TRBJ2-7; D not resolved. Trimming removed 1 base from V and 1 base from J, with 8 bases in between. CDR1 and CDR2 (germline): MDHEN, SYDVKM. This CDR3 spans 14 amino acids. This chain's CDR3 is CASSLYPPSYEQYF. In DNA form, the CDR3 reads TGTGCCAGCAGTTTATACCCTCCGTCCTACGAGCAGTACTTC.

CDR3 in amino acids: CAIRIQSNYGYTF. Written as DNA, the CDR3 is TGTGCCATCAGGATACAGAGTAACTATGGCTACACCTTC. V usage is TRBV10-3 and J usage is TRBJ1-2; D is undetermined. Germline assignment: CDR1 ENHRY and CDR2 SYGVKD. V was shortened by 6 bases and J by 1 base, with 9 bases between the two germline ends. The CDR3 is 13 residues long.

This clone was recorded once. The rearrangement uses TRBV7-9 and TRBJ2-5, with 11 nucleotides matching TRBD2. Per the germline V gene, CDR1 is SEHNR and CDR2 is FQNEAQ (reference sequence). The CDR3 runs to 16 residues. J gave up 5 bases and V 3 bases, and 8 bases lay outside the gene matches. CDR3 bases: TGTGCCAGCAGCTTTAGGCTAGCGGGGGGCGAGGAGACCCAGTACTTC. Its protein product is CASSFRLAGGEETQYF.

This chain joins TRBV9 and TRBJ2-3; the D gene is possibly TRBD2 (6 bases). CDR3 size: 15 residues. With 4 bases removed from V and 5 bases from J, the gap between germline ends came to 17 bases. Per germline, CDR1 SGDLS and CDR2 YYNGEE. The CDR3, as DNA: TGTGCCAGCAGCCCTACGACTCGGCGGGGAGATACGCAGTATTTT. This sequence encodes CASSPTTRRGDTQYF.

J is TRBJ1-5 and V is TRBV6-4; D not certain. CDR1 and CDR2 (germline): MRHNA, SNTAGT. The CDR3 runs 13 residues. V gave up 2 bases and J gave up 4 bases, with 6 bases separating them. The DNA of the CDR3 is TGTGCCAGCAGTGACGGGCCTAATCAGCCCCAGCATTTT. This encodes CASSDGPNQPQHF.

The chain carries TRBV5-4 and TRBJ1-2, with D tentatively TRBD1 (5 bases). CDR3 length equals 14 residues. V lost 9 bases and J 6 bases, leaving 21 bases between the germline ends. Per the germline V gene, CDR1 is SGHNT and CDR2 is YYREEE (reference sequence). Here the CDR3 DNA reads TGTGCCACCTCAGGGAGGGGAGTTCAGCATGGCTACACCTTC. The encoded protein is CATSGRGVQHGYTF.

This clone is a singleton in its sample. The chain employs TRBV19 and TRBJ2-5, with a tentative D call TRBD1 (7 bases). The length of the CDR3 is 15 residues. The V end lost 1 base, the J end lost 4 bases, and 13 bases lay between the germline ends. The germline CDR1 and CDR2 sequences are LNHDA and SQIVND (reference sequence). The CDR3 reads CASSIGQGGRETQYF. The CDR3 nucleotides read TGTGCCAGTAGTATAGGACAGGGAGGTCGAGAGACCCAGTACTTC.

The genes are TRBV27 and TRBJ1-5; D call uncertain. Trimming stripped 5 bases from V and 2 bases from J, with 19 bases between. Germline V gene data show CDR1 as MNHEY and CDR2 as SMNVEV (reference sequence). This CDR3 is 17 amino acids long. CDR3 in amino acids: CASSPIRVGYGNQPQHF. The CDR3 nucleotides are TGTGCCAGCAGTCCAATCCGCGTAGGATACGGCAATCAGCCCCAGCATTTT.

This chain connects TRBV28 to TRBJ1-5; D gene unclear. This CDR3 is 13 amino acids long. Germline V gene data show CDR1 as MDHEN and CDR2 as SYDVKM. V lost 1 base, J lost 4 bases, and 5 bases lay in between. Here the CDR3 reads CASSLLGNQPQHF. In DNA, the CDR3 is TGTGCCAGCAGTTTATTAGGAAATCAGCCCCAGCATTTT.

The chain employs TRBV5-1 and TRBJ2-2; D gene unclear. V was cut by 4 bases and J by 2 bases, with 9 bases left in between. This CDR3 is 14 amino acids long. Germline loops: CDR1 SGHRS, CDR2 YFSETQ. In DNA form, the CDR3 reads TGCGCCAGCAGCGCCCAGGCTAACACCGGGGAGCTGTTTTTT. Encoded protein: CASSAQANTGELFF. Together with reference TRBV5-1 and TRBJ2-2, the CDR3 gives the full variable domain: KAGVTQTPRYLIKTRGQQVTLSCSPISGHRSVSWYQQTPGQGLQFLFEYFSETQRNKGNFPGRFSGRQFSNSRSEMNVSTLELGDSALYLCASSAQANTGELFFGEGSRLTVL.

The chain couples TRBV4-2 to TRBJ2-3; a possible D gene is TRBD2 (6 bases). The ends were cut back, 4 bases at V and 2 bases at J, with 10 bases in the middle. Germline V gives CDR1 LGHNA, CDR2 YNFKEQ. The CDR3 is 14 residues long. DNA for the CDR3: TGTGCCAGCAGCCGAGGGACTCACACAGATACGCAGTATTTT. Its protein product is CASSRGTHTDTQYF.

The chain joins TRBV19 to TRBJ2-1; TRBD1 might be the D (5 bases). CDR3 length: 15 residues. Per germline, CDR1 LNHDA and CDR2 SQIVND (reference sequence). V was shortened by 5 bases and J by 1 base, with 12 bases between the two germline ends. In nucleotides, the CDR3 is TGTGCCAGTAGTCTTTGGGGCCCGTCCTACAATGAGCAGTTCTTC. Its translation is CASSLWGPSYNEQFF.

The chain recombines TRBV28 with TRBJ1-5; D is unclear. There are 13 residues in the CDR3. The ends were cut back, 5 bases at V and 5 bases at J, with 10 bases in the middle. CDR1 and CDR2 from the germline V gene are MDHEN and SYDVKM. This CDR3 is CASSKGYYQPQHF. CDR3 nucleotides: TGTGCCAGCAGTAAGGGTTACTATCAGCCCCAGCATTTT. Together with reference TRBV28 and TRBJ1-5, the CDR3 gives the full variable domain: DVKVTQSSRYLVKRTGEKVFLECVQDMDHENMFWYRQDPGLGLRLIYFSYDVKMKEKGDIPEGYSVSREKKERFSLILESASTNQTSMYLCASSKGYYQPQHFGDGTRLSIL.

V gene TRBV5-1 combines with J gene TRBJ2-1; the D is unclear. Trimming pared 2 bases from V and 0 bases from J, leaving 3 bases between. The CDR3 extends over 13 amino acids. Germline CDR1 is SGHRS and CDR2 is YFSETQ. CDR3 nucleotide sequence: TGCGCCAGCAGCTTTGACTCCTACAATGAGCAGTTCTTC. Translation gives CASSFDSYNEQFF.

This chain joins TRBV6-5 and TRBJ1-4, with 7 positions matching TRBD1. The CDR3 spans 14 residues. Trimming removed 0 bases from V and 8 bases from J; junction bases left unmatched: 3. Germline values: CDR1 MNHEY, CDR2 SVGAGI. The CDR3 here is CASSYSTGREKLFF. The DNA of the CDR3 is TGTGCCAGCAGTTACTCGACAGGGAGGGAAAAACTGTTTTTT.

The rearrangement uses TRBV4-3 and TRBJ1-2, with no clear D. The germline CDR1 and CDR2 sequences are LGHNA and YSLEER. Trimming cost V 4 bases and J 7 bases, with 22 bases left between them. The CDR3 sequence is 16 residues long. The CDR3 protein is CASSPGSRPTGGGYTF. The CDR3 DNA reads as TGCGCCAGCAGCCCCGGATCGAGACCGACTGGAGGTGGCTACACCTTC.